Sequencing of this T cell receptor (beta chain) was carried out in a study of blood T cell repertoires in COVID-19. This clone has only a few counts. Some clones are missing from TCRdb's copy, which holds only in-frame ones; the method was immunoSEQ multiplex PCR. Of about 200,000 clones in the sample, 80% to 85% were seen once. The ends lost 8 bases at V and 3 bases at J; junction bases unmatched: 5. The length of the CDR3 is 13 residues. Germline CDR1 and CDR2: MNHEY and SMNVEV (reference sequence). The clonotype comes from an elderly woman with COVID-19, enrolled during active disease. Specimen: peripheral blood. The rearrangement links TRBV27 to TRBJ1-2, with 8 bases identical to TRBD1. CDR3 in DNA: TGTGCCAGCCGGGGACAGGCATACTATGGCTACACCTTC. Its translation is CASRGQAYYGYTF.